A single sample gave rise to the 3 T cell receptor beta chains below, sequenced in a study of T cells after yellow fever vaccination. TCRdb reanalysed the 5' RACE reads using MiXCR and keeps one entry per CDR3 protein. Of approximately 450,000 distinct CDR3 sequences listed, roughly 20% are singletons. The starting material was PBMCs, obtained before the yellow fever booster vaccination. The receptors come from a man younger than 35 who received the YFV17D yellow fever vaccine.

The chain combines TRBV3-1 with TRBJ2-4; 11 nucleotides line up with TRBD2. The CDR3 is 18 amino acids. The V gene's germline CDR1 is LGHDT and CDR2 YNNKEL (reference sequence). Losses at the gene ends were 0 bases for V and 8 bases for J; bases not matched to a gene: 12. CDR3 loop: CASSQDELIAGGTHIQYF. The CDR3 DNA follows: TGTGCCAGCAGCCAAGATGAACTTATAGCGGGAGGGACACACATTCAGTACTTC.

This clonotype showed up many times. The rearrangement uses TRBV5-1 and TRBJ2-3; D call uncertain. CDR3 size: 16 residues. Germline V CDR1 and CDR2: SGHRS, YFSETQ. V gave up 0 bases and J gave up 4 bases, with 15 bases separating them. The CDR3: CASSLVGLGSADTQYF. The CDR3 DNA reads as TGCGCCAGCAGCTTGGTTGGATTGGGGTCCGCAGATACGCAGTATTTT.

This clonotype occurred once. This chain joins TRBV29-1 and TRBJ1-6; 8 bases match TRBD1. The CDR3 extends over 13 amino acids. V dropped 3 bases and J dropped 9; count of bases not matched to a gene: 4. Germline V gives CDR1 SQVTM, CDR2 ANQGSEA. The CDR3 region has the DNA TGCAGCGTTGACGGGGACAGGCGTTCACCCCTCCACTTT. Its protein is CSVDGDRRSPLHF.